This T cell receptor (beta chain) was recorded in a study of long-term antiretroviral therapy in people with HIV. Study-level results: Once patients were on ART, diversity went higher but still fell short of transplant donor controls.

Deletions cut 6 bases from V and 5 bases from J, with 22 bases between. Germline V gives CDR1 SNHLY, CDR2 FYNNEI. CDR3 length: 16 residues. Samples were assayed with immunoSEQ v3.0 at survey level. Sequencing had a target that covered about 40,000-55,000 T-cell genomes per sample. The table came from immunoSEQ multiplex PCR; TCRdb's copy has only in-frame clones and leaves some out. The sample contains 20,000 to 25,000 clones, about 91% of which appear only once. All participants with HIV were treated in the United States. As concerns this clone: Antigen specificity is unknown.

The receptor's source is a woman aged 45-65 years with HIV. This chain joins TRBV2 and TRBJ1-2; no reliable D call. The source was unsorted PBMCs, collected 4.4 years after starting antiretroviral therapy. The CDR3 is CASRETSARALYGYTF. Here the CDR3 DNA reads TGTGCCAGCAGGGAAACAAGTGCCCGGGCCCTATATGGCTACACCTTC.